The 9 T cell receptor beta chains given below trace back to one sample, sequenced in a study of cytotoxic CD8 clonotypes in ibrutinib-treated CLL. Libraries were prepared by immunoSEQ multiplex PCR; TCRdb keeps only in-frame clonotypes and omits some of them. The table shows some 200,000 clones, with 60% to 80% occurring only once. The input for sequencing was PBMCs, taken after 12 months of ibrutinib treatment. The origin of the receptors is a human donor with chronic lymphocytic leukemia.

The chain joins TRBV14 to TRBJ2-1; D remains unclear. The CDR3 consists of 11 residues. Looked up from germline, CDR1 is SGHDN and CDR2 is FVKESK. Trimming removed 0 bases at V and 6 bases at J, with 0 bases between. This CDR3 is CASSQDNEQFF. DNA for the CDR3: TGTGCCAGCAGCCAAGACAATGAGCAGTTCTTC.

The chain employs TRBV27 and TRBJ2-7; 7 bases line up with TRBD2. CDR1 MNHEY and CDR2 SMNVEV come from the germline V gene (reference sequence). The trim removed 3 bases at V and 5 bases at J, leaving 7 bases unmatched. The CDR3 runs to 14 residues. The CDR3 DNA is TGTGCCAGCAGTTTGCGGACTAGGGCCAACGAGCAGTACTTC. It codes for CASSLRTRANEQYF.

This chain connects TRBV6-5 to TRBJ1-1; 8 nucleotides agree with TRBD1. This CDR3 comprises 11 residues. The germline V gene has CDR1 MNHEY and CDR2 SVGAGI. The trim removed 8 bases at V and 6 bases at J, leaving 2 bases unmatched. CDR3 residues: CASGTGPEAFF. The CDR3 region has the DNA TGTGCCAGCGGGACAGGTCCTGAAGCTTTCTTT.

V and J are TRBV28 and TRBJ1-5; D gene unclear. CDR3 length: 14 residues. V was clipped by 5 bases and J by 6 bases, with 14 bases between them. Germline lookup yields CDR1 MDHEN and CDR2 SYDVKM. DNA of the CDR3: TGTGCCAGCAGTACCGACGGTGGGGTTCAGCCCCAGCATTTT. Its protein is CASSTDGGVQPQHF.

The chain employs TRBV5-1 and TRBJ2-1, with D possibly being TRBD2 (5 bases). The ends were cut back, 3 bases at V and 8 bases at J, with 12 bases in the middle. The CDR3 extends over 13 amino acids. From germline, CDR1 is SGHRS and CDR2 YFSETQ. CDR3 loop: CASSWSPGYEQFF. CDR3 sequence (DNA): TGCGCCAGCAGCTGGAGTCCGGGGTATGAGCAGTTCTTC.

The chain employs TRBV7-6 and TRBJ2-6; 14 positions agree with TRBD2. Trimming took 10 bases from V and 0 from J; bases not matched to a gene: 14. The CDR3 is 20 amino acids. Germline lookup yields CDR1 SGHVS and CDR2 FNYEAQ. CDR3 nucleotides: TGTGCCACCCACTCACCCGGCGGGACTAGCGGGAGCTCTGGGGCCAACGTCCTGACTTTC. This codes for CATHSPGGTSGSSGANVLTF. The variable domain in full, with the rest retrieved from reference TRBV7-6 and TRBJ2-6, is GAGVSQSPRYKVTKRGQDVALRCDPISGHVSLYWYRQALGQGPEFLTYFNYEAQQDKSGLPNDRFSAERPEGSISTLTIQRTEQRDSAMYRCATHSPGGTSGSSGANVLTFGAGSRLTVL.

The V and J genes are TRBV28 and TRBJ2-2; either TRBD1 or TRBD2 may fit D (5 bases each). In germline, CDR1 is MDHEN, CDR2 SYDVKM. The CDR3 has 15 amino acids. V was trimmed by 3 bases and J by 1 base, leaving 9 bases between them. Written as DNA, the CDR3 is TGTGCCAGCAGTTTTTCTGGGGGGAACACCGGGGAGCTGTTTTTT. Translating gives CASSFSGGNTGELFF.

V is TRBV19 and J is TRBJ2-1; the match to TRBD1 covers 8 bases. The V gene end was trimmed by 5 bases and the J gene end by 6 bases; junction bases not matched to a gene: 6. The CDR3 loop spans 14 amino acids. The germline gives CDR1 LNHDA, CDR2 SQIVND (reference sequence). The CDR3 sequence is CASSPQGQVNEQFF. Here the CDR3 DNA reads TGTGCCAGTAGTCCGCAGGGACAGGTCAATGAGCAGTTCTTC.

The chain couples TRBV5-1 to TRBJ2-1; TRBD2 agrees at 13 bases. The germline V gene has CDR1 SGHRS and CDR2 YFSETQ. The ends lost 4 bases at V and 4 bases at J; junction bases unmatched: 14. This CDR3 is built from 19 residues. This CDR3 reads CASSRTSGGRTTPYNEQFF. CDR3 DNA: TGCGCCAGCAGCAGGACTAGCGGGGGCCGTACCACCCCATACAATGAGCAGTTCTTC.